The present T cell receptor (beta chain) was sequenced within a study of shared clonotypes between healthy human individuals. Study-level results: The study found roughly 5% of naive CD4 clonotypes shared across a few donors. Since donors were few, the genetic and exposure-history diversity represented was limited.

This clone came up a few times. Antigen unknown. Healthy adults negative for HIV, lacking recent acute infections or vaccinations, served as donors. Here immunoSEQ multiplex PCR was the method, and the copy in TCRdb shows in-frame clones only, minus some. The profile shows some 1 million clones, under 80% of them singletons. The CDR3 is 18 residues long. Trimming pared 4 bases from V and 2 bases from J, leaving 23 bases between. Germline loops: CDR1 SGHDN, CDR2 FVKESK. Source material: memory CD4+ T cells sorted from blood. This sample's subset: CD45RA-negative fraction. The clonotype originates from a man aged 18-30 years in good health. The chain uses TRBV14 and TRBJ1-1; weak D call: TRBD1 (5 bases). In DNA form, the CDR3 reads TGTGCCAGCAGCCCCCCAAGGGGCGGGAGGGGCCTTAACACTGAAGCTTTCTTT. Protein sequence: CASSPPRGGRGLNTEAFF.